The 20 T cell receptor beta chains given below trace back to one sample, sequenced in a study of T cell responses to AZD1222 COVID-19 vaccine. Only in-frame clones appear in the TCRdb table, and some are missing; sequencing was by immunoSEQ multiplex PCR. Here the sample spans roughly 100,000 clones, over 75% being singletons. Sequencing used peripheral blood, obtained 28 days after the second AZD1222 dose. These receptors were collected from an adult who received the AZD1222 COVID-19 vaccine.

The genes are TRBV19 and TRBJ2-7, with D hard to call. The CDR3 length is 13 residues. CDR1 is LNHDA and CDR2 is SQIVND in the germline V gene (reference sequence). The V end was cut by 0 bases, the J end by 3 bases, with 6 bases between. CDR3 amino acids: CASSIDHSYEQYF. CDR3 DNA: TGTGCCAGTAGTATAGACCACAGCTACGAGCAGTACTTC. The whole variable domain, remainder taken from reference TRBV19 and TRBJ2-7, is DGGITQSPKYLFRKEGQNVTLSCEQNLNHDAMYWYRQDPGQGLRLIYYSQIVNDFQKGDIAEGYSVSREKKESFPLTVTSAQKNPTAFYLCASSIDHSYEQYFGPGTRLTVT.

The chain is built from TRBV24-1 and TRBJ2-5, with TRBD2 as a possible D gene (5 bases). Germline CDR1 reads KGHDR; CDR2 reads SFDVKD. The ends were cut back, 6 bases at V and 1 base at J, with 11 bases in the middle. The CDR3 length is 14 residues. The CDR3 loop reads CATSHSAVQETQYF. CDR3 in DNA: TGTGCCACCAGTCATTCAGCGGTCCAAGAGACCCAGTACTTC.

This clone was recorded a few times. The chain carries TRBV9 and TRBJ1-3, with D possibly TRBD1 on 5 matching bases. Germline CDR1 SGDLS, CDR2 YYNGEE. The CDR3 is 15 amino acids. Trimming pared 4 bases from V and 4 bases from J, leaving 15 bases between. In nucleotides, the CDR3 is TGTGCCAGCAGCACGGACCCCCGGGGGGGAAACACCATATATTTT. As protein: CASSTDPRGGNTIYF.

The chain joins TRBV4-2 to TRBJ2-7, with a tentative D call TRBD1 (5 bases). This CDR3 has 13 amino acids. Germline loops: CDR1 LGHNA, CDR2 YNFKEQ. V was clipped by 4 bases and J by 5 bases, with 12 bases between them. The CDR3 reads CASSREGANEQYF. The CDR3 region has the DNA TGTGCCAGCAGCCGTGAAGGGGCAAACGAGCAGTACTTC.

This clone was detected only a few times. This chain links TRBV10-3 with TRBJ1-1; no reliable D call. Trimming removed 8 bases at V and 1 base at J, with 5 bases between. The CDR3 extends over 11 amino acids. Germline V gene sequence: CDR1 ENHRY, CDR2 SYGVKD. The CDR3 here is CAIVGNTEAFF. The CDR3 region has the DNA TGTGCCATCGTGGGGAACACTGAAGCTTTCTTT.

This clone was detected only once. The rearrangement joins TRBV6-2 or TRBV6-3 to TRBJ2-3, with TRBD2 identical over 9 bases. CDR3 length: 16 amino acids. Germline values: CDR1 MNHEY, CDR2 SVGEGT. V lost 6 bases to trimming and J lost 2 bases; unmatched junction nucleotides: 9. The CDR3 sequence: CASSAELAGATDTQYF. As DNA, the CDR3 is TGTGCCAGCAGCGCCGAATTAGCGGGGGCCACAGATACGCAGTATTTT.

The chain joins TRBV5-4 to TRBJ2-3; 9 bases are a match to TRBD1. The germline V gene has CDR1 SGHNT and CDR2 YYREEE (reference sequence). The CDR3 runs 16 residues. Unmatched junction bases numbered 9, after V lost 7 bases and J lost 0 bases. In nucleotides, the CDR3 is TGTGCCAGCGTCAGACCAGGACAGGGGAGCACAGATACGCAGTATTTT. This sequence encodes CASVRPGQGSTDTQYF.

CDR3 residues: CASSIVGTGGYNEQFF. DNA of the CDR3: TGTGCCAGTAGTATCGTGGGGACAGGGGGCTACAATGAGCAGTTCTTC. The rearrangement uses TRBV19 and TRBJ2-1; TRBD1 matches at 11 bases. This CDR3 has 16 residues. Germline loops: CDR1 LNHDA, CDR2 SQIVND (reference sequence). The junction had 4 bases not matched to a gene; V was cut back by 3 bases and J by 3 bases.

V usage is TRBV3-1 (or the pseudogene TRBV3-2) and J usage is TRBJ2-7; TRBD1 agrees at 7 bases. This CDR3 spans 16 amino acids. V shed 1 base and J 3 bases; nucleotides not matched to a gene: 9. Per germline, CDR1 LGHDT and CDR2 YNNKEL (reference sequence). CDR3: CASSQVVQGWNYEQYF. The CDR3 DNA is TGTGCCAGCAGCCAAGTCGTACAGGGGTGGAACTACGAGCAGTACTTC.

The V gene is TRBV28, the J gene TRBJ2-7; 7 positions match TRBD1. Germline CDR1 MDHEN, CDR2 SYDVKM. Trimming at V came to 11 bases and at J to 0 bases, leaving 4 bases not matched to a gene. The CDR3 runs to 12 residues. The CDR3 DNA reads TGTGCCTCCTGGGACAGCTCCTACGAGCAGTACTTC. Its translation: CASWDSSYEQYF.

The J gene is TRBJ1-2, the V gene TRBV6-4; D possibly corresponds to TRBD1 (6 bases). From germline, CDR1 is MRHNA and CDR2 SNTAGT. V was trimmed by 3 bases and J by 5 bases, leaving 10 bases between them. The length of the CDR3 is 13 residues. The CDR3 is CASSERGGYGYTF. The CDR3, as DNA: TGTGCCAGCAGTGAAAGGGGGGGTTATGGCTACACCTTC.

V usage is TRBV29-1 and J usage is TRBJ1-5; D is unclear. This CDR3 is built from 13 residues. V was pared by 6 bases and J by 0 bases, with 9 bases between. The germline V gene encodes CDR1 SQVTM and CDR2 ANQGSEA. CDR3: CSVGDISNQPQHF. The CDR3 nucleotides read TGCAGCGTCGGCGACATTAGCAATCAGCCCCAGCATTTT.

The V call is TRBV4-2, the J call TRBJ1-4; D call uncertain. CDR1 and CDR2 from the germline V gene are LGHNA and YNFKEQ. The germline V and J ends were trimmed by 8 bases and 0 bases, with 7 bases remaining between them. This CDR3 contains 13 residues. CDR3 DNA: TGTGCCAGCCGAGTCTCAACTAATGAAAAACTGTTTTTT. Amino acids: CASRVSTNEKLFF.

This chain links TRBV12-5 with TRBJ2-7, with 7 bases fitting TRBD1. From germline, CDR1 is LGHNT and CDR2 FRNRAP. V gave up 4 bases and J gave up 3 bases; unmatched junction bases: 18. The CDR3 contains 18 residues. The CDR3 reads CASGWNPDQRDSRYEQYF. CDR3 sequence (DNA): TGTGCTAGTGGTTGGAATCCGGACCAACGGGACAGCCGCTACGAGCAGTACTTC.

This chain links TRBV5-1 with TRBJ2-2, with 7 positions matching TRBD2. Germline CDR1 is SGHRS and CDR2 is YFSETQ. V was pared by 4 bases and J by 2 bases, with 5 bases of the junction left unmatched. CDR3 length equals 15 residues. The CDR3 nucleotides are TGCGCCAGCAGCGGATCAGCGGGAAACACCGGGGAGCTGTTTTTT. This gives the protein CASSGSAGNTGELFF.

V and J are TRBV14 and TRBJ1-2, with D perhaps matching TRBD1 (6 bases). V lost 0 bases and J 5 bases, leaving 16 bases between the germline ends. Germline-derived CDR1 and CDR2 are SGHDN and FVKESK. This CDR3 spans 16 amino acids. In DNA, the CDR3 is TGTGCCAGCAGCCAAGATCCGGGGGCGGCTAGGTATGGCTACACCTTC. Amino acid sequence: CASSQDPGAARYGYTF.

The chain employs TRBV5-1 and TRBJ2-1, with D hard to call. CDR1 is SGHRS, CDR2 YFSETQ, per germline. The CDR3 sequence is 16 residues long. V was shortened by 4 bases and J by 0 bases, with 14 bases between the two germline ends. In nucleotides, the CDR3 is TGCGCCAGCAGCGTCCAAGGCCATAGCTCCTACAATGAGCAGTTCTTC. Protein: CASSVQGHSSYNEQFF.

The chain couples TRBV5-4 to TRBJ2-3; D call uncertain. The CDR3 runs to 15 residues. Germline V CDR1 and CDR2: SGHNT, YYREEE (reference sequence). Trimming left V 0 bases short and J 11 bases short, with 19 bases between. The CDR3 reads CASSLDASWDRGQYF. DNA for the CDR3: TGTGCCAGCAGCTTGGATGCGAGTTGGGATCGTGGGCAGTATTTT.

The CDR3 spells CASSQGQGASGTQYF. CDR3 nucleotide sequence: TGTGCCAGCAGCCAAGGACAGGGAGCATCGGGTACGCAGTATTTT. The chain is built from TRBV16 and TRBJ2-3; 8 bases line up with TRBD1. The CDR3 is 15 amino acids. CDR1 KGHSY and CDR2 FQNENV come from the germline V gene. Losses at the gene ends were 2 bases for V and 8 bases for J; bases not matched to a gene: 9.

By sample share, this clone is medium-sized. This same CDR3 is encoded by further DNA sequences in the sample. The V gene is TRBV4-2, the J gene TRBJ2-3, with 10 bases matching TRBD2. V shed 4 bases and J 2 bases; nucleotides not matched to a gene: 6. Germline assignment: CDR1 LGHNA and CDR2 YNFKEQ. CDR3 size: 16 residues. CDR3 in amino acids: CASSPSTSGITDTQYF. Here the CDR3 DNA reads TGTGCCAGCAGCCCCAGCACTAGCGGGATCACAGATACGCAGTATTTT.